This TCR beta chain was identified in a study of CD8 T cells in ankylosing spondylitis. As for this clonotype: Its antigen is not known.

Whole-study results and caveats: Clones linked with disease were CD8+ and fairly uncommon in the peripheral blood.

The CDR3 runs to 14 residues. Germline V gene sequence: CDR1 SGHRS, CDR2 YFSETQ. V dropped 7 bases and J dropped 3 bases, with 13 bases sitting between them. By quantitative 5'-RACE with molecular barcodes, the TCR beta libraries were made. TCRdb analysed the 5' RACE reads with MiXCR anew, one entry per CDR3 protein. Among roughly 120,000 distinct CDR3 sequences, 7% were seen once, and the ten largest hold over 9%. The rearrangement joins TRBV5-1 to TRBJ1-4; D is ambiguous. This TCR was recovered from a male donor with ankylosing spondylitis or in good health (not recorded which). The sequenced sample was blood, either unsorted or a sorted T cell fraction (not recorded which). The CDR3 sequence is CASAPGGPNEKLFF. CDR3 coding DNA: TGCGCCAGCGCCCCCGGTGGACCTAATGAAAAACTGTTTTTT.